Listed below are T cell receptor beta chains from one sample, sequenced in a study of CD8+ T cells in alopecia areata. Sequencing was performed with immunoSEQ multiplex PCR; in TCRdb, only in-frame clones are kept and a portion is missing. The sample contains 250,000 or so clones, less than 80% of which appear only once. The material was CD4+ T cells sorted from blood, obtained at week 0. These receptors all come from a human donor with alopecia areata. Each CDR3 is given with its conserved first and last residue. Each record gives: CDR3 protein, CDR3 DNA, J gene, V gene, D gene, clone size. A D gene is named only where the DNA matches it firmly. Only some rows state a clone size, as once, few, many or a class for expanded clones.

CDR3: CASCPQAEEQYF
DNA: TGTGCCAGCTGTCCACAGGCCGAGGAGCAGTACTTC
J: TRBJ2-7
V: TRBV5-6
D: NA
size: NA

CDR3: CASSEVNTGELFF
DNA: TGTGCCAGCAGTGAGGTGAACACCGGGGAGCTGTTTTTT
J: TRBJ2-2
V: TRBV6-4
D: NA
size: few

CDR3: CAWSVGQGASEQYF
DNA: TGTGCCTGGAGTGTAGGACAGGGGGCATCCGAGCAGTACTTC
J: TRBJ2-7
V: TRBV30
D: TRBD1
size: NA

CDR3: CAWSNPGTGDSPLHF
DNA: TGTGCCTGGAGTAATCCCGGGACAGGGGATTCACCCCTCCACTTT
J: TRBJ1-6
V: TRBV30
D: TRBD1
size: once

CDR3: CASSLGRNTEAFF
DNA: TGTGCCAGCAGTTTAGGGAGGAACACTGAAGCTTTCTTT
J: TRBJ1-1
V: TRBV27
D: NA
size: NA

CDR3: CAWSIKGLYEQYF
DNA: TGTGCCTGGAGTATTAAAGGGCTCTACGAGCAGTACTTC
J: TRBJ2-7
V: TRBV30
D: NA
size: NA

CDR3: CAWMQGNNEQFF
DNA: TGTGCCTGGATGCAGGGGAACAATGAGCAGTTCTTC
J: TRBJ2-1
V: TRBV30
D: NA
size: NA

CDR3: CASSQVGGINTDTQYF
DNA: TGTGCCAGCAGCCAAGTCGGCGGGATAAACACAGATACGCAGTATTTT
J: TRBJ2-3
V: TRBV4-2
D: NA
size: NA

CDR3: CASSLTGTDTQYF
DNA: TGCGCCAGCAGCTTGACTGGCACAGATACGCAGTATTTT
J: TRBJ2-3
V: TRBV5-1
D: NA
size: few

CDR3: CASSQERAGITTQYF
DNA: TGCGCCAGCAGCCAAGAAAGGGCGGGGATTACGACGCAGTATTTT
J: TRBJ2-3
V: TRBV4-3
D: NA
size: once

CDR3: CASSDRTGVNYGYTF
DNA: TGTGCCAGCAGCGATAGAACAGGGGTTAACTATGGCTACACCTTC
J: TRBJ1-2
V: TRBV25-1
D: TRBD1
size: NA

CDR3: CASSSRTGSYLYGYTF
DNA: TGTGCCAGCAGCTCCCGGACAGGGAGTTATCTCTATGGCTACACCTTC
J: TRBJ1-2
V: TRBV7-2
D: TRBD1
size: few

CDR3: CASSLGPTITGEQYF
DNA: TGTGCCAGCAGCTTAGGGCCGACAATTACGGGAGAGCAGTACTTC
J: TRBJ2-7
V: TRBV13
D: NA
size: NA

CDR3: CASSSTTYEQYF
DNA: TGTGCCAGCAGCTCAACAACATACGAGCAGTACTTC
J: TRBJ2-7
V: TRBV5-6
D: NA
size: few